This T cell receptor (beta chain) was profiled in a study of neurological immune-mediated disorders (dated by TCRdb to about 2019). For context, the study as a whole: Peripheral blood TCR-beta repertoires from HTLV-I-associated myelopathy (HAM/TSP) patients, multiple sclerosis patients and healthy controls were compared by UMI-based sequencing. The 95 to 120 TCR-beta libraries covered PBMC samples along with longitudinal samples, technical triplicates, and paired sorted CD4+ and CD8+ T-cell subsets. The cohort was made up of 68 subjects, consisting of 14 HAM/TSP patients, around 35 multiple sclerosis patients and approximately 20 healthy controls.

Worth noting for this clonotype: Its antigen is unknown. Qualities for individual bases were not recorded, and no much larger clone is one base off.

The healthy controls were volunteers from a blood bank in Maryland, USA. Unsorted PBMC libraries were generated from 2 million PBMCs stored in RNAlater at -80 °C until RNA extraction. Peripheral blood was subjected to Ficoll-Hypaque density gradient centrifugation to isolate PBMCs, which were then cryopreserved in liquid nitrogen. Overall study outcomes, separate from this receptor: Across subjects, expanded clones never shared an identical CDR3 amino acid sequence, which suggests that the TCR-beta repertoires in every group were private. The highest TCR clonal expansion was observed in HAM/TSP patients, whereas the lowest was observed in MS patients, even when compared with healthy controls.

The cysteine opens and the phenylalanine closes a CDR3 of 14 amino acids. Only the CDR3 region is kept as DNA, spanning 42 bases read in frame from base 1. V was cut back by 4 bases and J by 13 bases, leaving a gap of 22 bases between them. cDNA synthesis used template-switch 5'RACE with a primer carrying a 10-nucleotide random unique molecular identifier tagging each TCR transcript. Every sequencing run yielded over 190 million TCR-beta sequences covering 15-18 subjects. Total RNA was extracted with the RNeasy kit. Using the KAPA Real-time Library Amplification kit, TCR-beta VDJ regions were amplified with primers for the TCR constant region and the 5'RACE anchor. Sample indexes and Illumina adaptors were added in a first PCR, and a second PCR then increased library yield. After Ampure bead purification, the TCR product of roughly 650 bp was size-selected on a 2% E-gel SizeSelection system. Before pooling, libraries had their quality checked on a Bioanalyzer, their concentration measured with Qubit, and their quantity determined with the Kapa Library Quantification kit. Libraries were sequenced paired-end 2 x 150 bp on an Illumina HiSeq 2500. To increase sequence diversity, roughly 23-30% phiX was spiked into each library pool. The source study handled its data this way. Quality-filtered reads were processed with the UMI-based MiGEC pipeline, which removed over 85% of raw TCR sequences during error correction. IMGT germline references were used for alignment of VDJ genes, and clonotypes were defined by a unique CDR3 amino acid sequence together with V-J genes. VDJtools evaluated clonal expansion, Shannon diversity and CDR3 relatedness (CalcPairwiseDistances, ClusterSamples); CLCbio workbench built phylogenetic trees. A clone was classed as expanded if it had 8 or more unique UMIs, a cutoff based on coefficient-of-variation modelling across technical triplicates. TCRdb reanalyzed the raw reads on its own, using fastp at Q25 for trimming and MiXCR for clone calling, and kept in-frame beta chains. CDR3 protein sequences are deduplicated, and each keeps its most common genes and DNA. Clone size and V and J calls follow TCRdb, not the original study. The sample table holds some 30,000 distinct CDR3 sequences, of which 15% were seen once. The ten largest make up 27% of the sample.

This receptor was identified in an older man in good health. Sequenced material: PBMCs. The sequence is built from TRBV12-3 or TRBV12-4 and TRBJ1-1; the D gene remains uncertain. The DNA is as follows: TGTGCCAGCAGTTCTCCGGACTCACCCAGAAGGGATTTCTTT. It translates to CASSSPDSPRRDFF.